The source of this T cell receptor (beta chain) is a study of shared clonotypes between healthy human individuals. With respect to this clone: Its antigen is not identified.

Profiled with immunoSEQ multiplex PCR; TCRdb holds only in-frame clones, not every one. The sample yields about 2.3 million clones, approximately 93% seen once. The study separated CD4+ cells into CD45RA+ naive and CD45RA-negative memory subsets. Study-level findings and limits: Among four donors, around 5% of naive CD4 clonotypes were found in common. Across subsets, estimated richness was generally greater for naive than for memory populations.

Sequencing was performed on naive CD4+ T cells from PBMCs. Subset reported: CD45RA+ positively selected. The clonotype comes from a man younger than 30 in good health. Some clones in this sample may be carry-over from other donors' samples.

The CDR3 spells CAIKRDIGPYEQYF. The CDR3 DNA reads as TGTGCCATCAAGAGGGACATCGGCCCCTACGAGCAGTACTTC. The chain is built from TRBV10-3 and TRBJ2-5; TRBD1 is a possible D gene (6 bases). The end of the DNA aligns better with TRBJ2-7, so the J call may be wrong. Germline V gives CDR1 ENHRY, CDR2 SYGVKD. CDR3 length equals 14 residues.